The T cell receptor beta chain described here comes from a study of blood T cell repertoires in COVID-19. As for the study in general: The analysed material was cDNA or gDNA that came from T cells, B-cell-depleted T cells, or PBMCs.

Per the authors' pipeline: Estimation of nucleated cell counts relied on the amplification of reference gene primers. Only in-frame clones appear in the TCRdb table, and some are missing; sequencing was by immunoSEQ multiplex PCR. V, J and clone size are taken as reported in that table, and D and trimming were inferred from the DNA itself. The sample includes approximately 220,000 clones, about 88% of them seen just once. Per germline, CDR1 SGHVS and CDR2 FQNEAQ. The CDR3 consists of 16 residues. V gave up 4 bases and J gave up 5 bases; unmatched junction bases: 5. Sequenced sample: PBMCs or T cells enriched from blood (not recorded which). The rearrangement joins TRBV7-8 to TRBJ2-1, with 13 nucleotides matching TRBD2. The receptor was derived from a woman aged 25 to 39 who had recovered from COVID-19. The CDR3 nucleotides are TGTGCCAGCAGCTCAGGACTAGCGGGGGTACACAATGAGCAGTTCTTC. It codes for CASSSGLAGVHNEQFF.